This TCR beta chain derives from a study of blood T cell repertoires in COVID-19. At the level of the study: Samples taken during acute and convalescent COVID-19 were collected in the United States, Italy and Spain. The analysed material was cDNA or gDNA that came from T cells, B-cell-depleted T cells, or PBMCs.

From germline, CDR1 is SGHRS and CDR2 YFSETQ. The CDR3 runs 15 residues. V dropped 4 bases and J dropped 2; count of bases not matched to a gene: 3. Authors' analysis steps: Nucleated cell number was recorded as an estimate derived from reference gene primer amplification. Assay used: immunoSEQ multiplex PCR; TCRdb lists only in-frame clones, some missing. V, J and clone size reflect that table, while D and trimming were determined from the DNA. The sample lists approximately 120,000 clones, around 74% occurring once. Sequenced material: peripheral blood. V is TRBV5-1 and J is TRBJ2-6; 7 bases fit TRBD1. The receptor was derived from a man aged 55-75 years with acute or convalescent COVID-19. The CDR3 sequence is CASSQGGTGANVLTF. CDR3 coding DNA: TGCGCCAGCAGCCAAGGGGGCACTGGGGCCAACGTCCTGACTTTC.